This T cell receptor beta chain was captured in a study of T cell clonality in common variable immunodeficiency. General observations from the study: The cause of increased CVID clonality remains unclear without subpopulation sequencing. Fewer deletions and N-nucleotide insertions were reportedly seen in common variable immunodeficiency TCR beta sequences.

In its sample, this clone was seen many times. Its antigen is still unknown. The read halts 3 residues ahead of the CDR3 end, with the missing end drawn from the germline J gene. Trimming at V came to 5 bases and at J to 2 bases, leaving 7 bases not matched to a gene. The CDR3 is 15 amino acids. CDR1 SGHTA and CDR2 FQGTGA come from the germline V gene. Equal genomic DNA amounts from CVID and control samples were sequenced. Assay: immunoSEQ multiplex PCR; the TCRdb copy retains only in-frame clones and omits some. This sample has about 41,000 clones and no singletons, with over 1.2% in the ten largest. The chain uses TRBV7-3 and TRBJ1-2; 8 positions match TRBD1. The sequence was collected from a person between 18 and 75 years old in good health. Source material: peripheral blood mononuclear cells. Incomplete CDR3 DNA: TGTGCCAGCAGCCCCCCAGGGGGCCCGAACTATGGC. It yields the protein CASSPPGGPNYG. The entire CDR3 sequence reads CASSPPGGPNYGYTF. Full variable domain (rest looked up from reference TRBV7-3 and TRBJ1-2): GAGVSQTPSNKVTEKGKYVELRCDPISGHTALYWYRQSLGQGPEFLIYFQGTGAADDSGLPNDRFFAVRPEGSVSTLKIQRTERGDSAVYLCASSPPGGPNYGYTFGSGTRLTVV.